One and the same sample provided the 3 T cell receptor beta chains below, sequenced in a study of shared clonotypes between healthy human individuals. The protocol was immunoSEQ multiplex PCR, while the TCRdb copy is restricted to in-frame clones and leaves out a portion. The sample has just over 2,000,000 clones; 85% to 95% are singletons. The specimen sequenced was naive CD4+ T cells sorted from blood. As for subset: CD45RA+ positively selected. These receptors were taken from a man between 18 and 35 years old in good health.

A word on this clone: This sample includes further DNA sequences coding for the same CDR3. The V and J genes are TRBV9 and TRBJ2-7; D unclear. Between the trimmed V and J ends, which lost 0 bases and 4 bases, there was a span of 8 bases. The CDR3 is 13 residues long. The germline V gene encodes CDR1 SGDLS and CDR2 YYNGEE. CDR3 residues: CASSVGQTYEQYF. Written as DNA, the CDR3 is TGTGCCAGCAGCGTAGGGCAGACGTACGAGCAGTACTTC.

This chain uses TRBV11-2 with TRBJ2-2, with 7 bases identical to TRBD2. The germline V gene encodes CDR1 SGHAT and CDR2 FQNNGV. The CDR3 length is 16 residues. J lost 8 bases, V lost 2 bases, and 11 bases had no gene match. CDR3 DNA: TGTGCCAGCAGCTTAAACTCCGGGACTACCGCGGGGGAGCTGTTTTTT. This gives the protein CASSLNSGTTAGELFF.

The chain recombines TRBV2 with TRBJ1-6, with D possibly TRBD1 on 5 matching bases. Germline-derived CDR1 and CDR2 are SNHLY and FYNNEI. The CDR3 contains 14 residues. Trimming stripped 6 bases from V and 2 bases from J, with 8 bases between. The CDR3: CASRGDPYNSPLHF. CDR3 nucleotides: TGTGCCAGCAGAGGGGATCCCTATAATTCACCCCTCCACTTT.